A single sample is the source of the 20 T cell receptor beta chains below, sequenced in a study of T cells in tumors after PD-1 blockade. Profiling relied on immunoSEQ multiplex PCR, and the TCRdb table lists in-frame clones only, not all of them. The table lists thousands of clones, around three fifths of them singletons. Indicated time point: second of two post-therapy site-matched biopsies around two months apart. The material was tumor tissue, obtained after anti-PD-1 treatment. The source of these receptors is a human donor with basal cell carcinoma.

This rearrangement joins TRBV19 to TRBJ1-2, with D hard to call. Germline V gives CDR1 LNHDA, CDR2 SQIVND (reference sequence). Trimming took 0 bases from V and 0 from J, leaving 14 bases between them. CDR3 length: 17 amino acids. CDR3 in amino acids: CASSIERTPGTNYGYTF. The CDR3 DNA is TGTGCCAGTAGTATAGAGAGGACCCCGGGCACTAACTATGGCTACACCTTC.

This rearrangement joins TRBV2 to TRBJ2-7, with D maybe TRBD1 (6 bases). Per the germline V gene, CDR1 is SNHLY and CDR2 is FYNNEI. The CDR3 contains 13 residues. Trimming stripped 7 bases from V and 3 bases from J, with 13 bases between. The CDR3 DNA follows: TGTGCCAGCACTAAGGCGGACAGCTACGAGCAGTACTTC. Protein product: CASTKADSYEQYF.

This chain connects TRBV28 to TRBJ1-2, with D uncertain. The CDR3 is 12 amino acids. Looked up from germline, CDR1 is MDHEN and CDR2 is SYDVKM. V was pared by 1 base and J by 5 bases, with 5 bases between. The CDR3: CASSLLGYGYTF. In DNA form, the CDR3 reads TGTGCCAGCAGTTTATTGGGGTATGGCTACACCTTC.

This rearrangement joins TRBV20-1 to TRBJ2-7; unclear D gene. V was shortened by 0 bases and J by 7 bases, with 7 bases between the two germline ends. Germline V CDR1 and CDR2: DFQATT, SNEGSKA (reference sequence). There are 11 residues in the CDR3. The CDR3 protein is CSARDKREQYF. The CDR3 DNA is TGCAGTGCTAGAGACAAGCGAGAGCAGTACTTC.

This chain uses TRBV24-1 with TRBJ1-5; no clear D. Trimming removed 6 bases from V and 2 bases from J, with 13 bases in between. CDR3 length: 15 amino acids. The germline V gene encodes CDR1 KGHDR and CDR2 SFDVKD. The CDR3 sequence is CATSPSEVGNQPQHF. The CDR3 nucleotides are TGTGCCACCAGTCCGTCCGAGGTCGGCAATCAGCCCCAGCATTTT.

This clone rates as medium-sized. The chain combines TRBV10-3 with TRBJ1-5; TRBD1 matches at 7 bases. The CDR3 has 13 amino acids. Germline V CDR1 and CDR2: ENHRY, SYGVKD. V was pared by 5 bases and J by 5 bases, with 3 bases of the junction left unmatched. This chain's CDR3 is CAISSGGDQPQHF. CDR3 sequence (DNA): TGTGCCATCAGTTCAGGGGGAGATCAGCCCCAGCATTTT.

The chain recombines TRBV5-6 with TRBJ2-3, with 9 bases fitting TRBD1. The V gene's germline CDR1 is SGHDT and CDR2 YYEEEE. With V trimmed by 7 bases and J by 4 bases, 10 bases remained unmatched. This CDR3 has 15 residues. Here the CDR3 reads CASVSRDRAPDTQYF. As DNA, the CDR3 is TGTGCCAGCGTAAGCCGGGACAGGGCACCAGATACGCAGTATTTT. Supplemented by reference TRBV5-6 and TRBJ2-3, the full variable domain reads DAGVTQSPTHLIKTRGQQVTLRCSPKSGHDTVSWYQQALGQGPQFIFQYYEEEERQRGNFPDRFSGHQFPNYSSELNVNALLLGDSALYLCASVSRDRAPDTQYFGPGTRLTVL.

The V call is TRBV6-5, the J call TRBJ1-1; TRBD1 might be the D (5 bases). The V gene's germline CDR1 is MNHEY and CDR2 SVGAGI. Trimming removed 11 bases at V and 4 bases at J, with 11 bases between. This CDR3 has 11 amino acids. CDR3: CALWGVTEAFF. The CDR3 DNA follows: TGTGCCCTGTGGGGCGTCACTGAAGCTTTCTTT.

The CDR3 spells CATSDFQGNEQFF. In DNA form, the CDR3 reads TGTGCCACCAGTGATTTCCAGGGAAATGAGCAGTTCTTC. This chain connects TRBV24-1 to TRBJ2-1; D possibly corresponds to TRBD1 (5 bases). In germline, CDR1 is KGHDR, CDR2 SFDVKD. V was cut by 1 base and J by 7 bases, with 7 bases left in between. The CDR3 runs 13 residues.

The chain combines TRBV5-6 with TRBJ2-7, with D maybe TRBD2 (5 bases). V lost 4 bases and J 4 bases, leaving 15 bases between the germline ends. The CDR3 has 14 residues. Germline V gives CDR1 SGHDT, CDR2 YYEEEE. The CDR3 loop is CASSPTGIFYEQYF. The DNA for the CDR3 is TGTGCCAGCAGCCCCACCGGGATTTTTTACGAGCAGTACTTC.

This clone was observed a handful of times. Other DNA sequences in the same sample also yield this CDR3. V and J are TRBV19 and TRBJ1-2, with a weak D call TRBD1 (6 bases). Germline CDR1 and CDR2: LNHDA and SQIVND (reference sequence). CDR3 length: 13 residues. V was clipped by 2 bases and J by 3 bases, with 7 bases between them. The CDR3 DNA reads TGTGCCAGTAGTATAAGGACAGACTATGGCTACACCTTC. Translation gives CASSIRTDYGYTF.

This clone was counted only a few times. The chain joins TRBV4-1 to TRBJ2-1; possibly TRBD1 or TRBD2 for D (6 bases each). The germline CDR1 and CDR2 sequences are MGHRA and YSYEKL. The ends were cut back, 0 bases at V and 0 bases at J, with 18 bases in the middle. CDR3 length equals 19 residues. CDR3 DNA: TGCGCCAGCAGCCAAGATCGGTACGGGGGCGCAAGCTCCTACAATGAGCAGTTCTTC. It encodes CASSQDRYGGASSYNEQFF.

The chain carries TRBV7-2 and TRBJ2-7; D gene uncertain. Germline CDR1 SGHTA, CDR2 FQGNSA. The CDR3 is made up of 15 amino acids. V was pared by 3 bases and J by 0 bases, with 12 bases between. CDR3 in amino acids: CASSLGLTSSYEQYF. The CDR3 region has the DNA TGTGCCAGCAGCTTGGGTCTTACAAGCTCCTACGAGCAGTACTTC.

The J gene is TRBJ2-3, the V gene TRBV5-1; possibly TRBD1 for D (5 bases). V gave up 5 bases and J gave up 4 bases, with 14 bases separating them. The germline V gene has CDR1 SGHRS and CDR2 YFSETQ. This CDR3 spans 14 amino acids. DNA of the CDR3: TGCGCCAGCAGGAACACAGGTATATCAGATACGCAGTATTTT. Translation: CASRNTGISDTQYF.

The chain combines TRBV3-1 (or the pseudogene TRBV3-2) with TRBJ1-6, with 10 nucleotides matching TRBD1. The CDR3 sequence is 16 residues long. V lost 2 bases and J lost 5; bases outside the gene matches: 3. CDR1 and CDR2 (germline): LGHDT, YNNKEL (reference sequence). CDR3 protein: CASSQTGQGDNSPLHF. The CDR3, as DNA: TGTGCCAGCAGCCAAACCGGACAGGGGGATAATTCACCCCTCCACTTT.

With regard to this clone: The junction shows a germline mismatch at one end, possibly a read error. This chain links TRBV20-1 with TRBJ2-1; 9 bases align to TRBD2. The CDR3 is 15 amino acids. In germline, CDR1 is DFQATT, CDR2 SNEGSKA (reference sequence). CDR3 sequence reads: CSASPPRSGGLTRIF. CDR3 nucleotide sequence: TGCAGTGCTAGTCCGCCCCGTAGCGGGGGCCTTACCCGGATCTTC.

The genes are TRBV11-1 and TRBJ2-2; possible D gene TRBD2, 5 bases. V was shortened by 4 bases and J by 5 bases, with 14 bases between the two germline ends. This CDR3 has 15 amino acids. Germline lookup yields CDR1 SGHAT and CDR2 FQDESV (reference sequence). CDR3 sequence reads: CASSSAALGTGELFF. The CDR3 bases are TGTGCCAGCAGCTCAGCGGCTCTGGGTACCGGGGAGCTGTTTTTT.

Note on this clone: This CDR3 is also generated by other DNA sequences in the sample. In nucleotides, the CDR3 is TGTGCCAGCAGCCAAACAGGGGTTGAGCAGTACTTC. It codes for CASSQTGVEQYF. The V and J genes are TRBV3-1 (or the pseudogene TRBV3-2) and TRBJ2-7; 7 bases fit TRBD1. The germline V gene encodes CDR1 LGHDT and CDR2 YNNKEL (reference sequence). The V gene end was trimmed by 2 bases and the J gene end by 7 bases; junction bases not matched to a gene: 2. The CDR3 loop spans 12 amino acids.

This sequence joins TRBV2 and TRBJ1-5; D is ambiguous. The CDR3 is 12 residues long. Germline V gene lookup returns CDR1 SNHLY and CDR2 FYNNEI. Trimming pared 2 bases from V and 7 bases from J, leaving 6 bases between. CDR3: CASSEQPQPQHF. For the CDR3, the DNA is TGTGCCAGCAGTGAACAGCCCCAGCCCCAGCATTTT.

This clone was detected once. The chain combines TRBV3-1 (or the pseudogene TRBV3-2) with TRBJ2-5, with 7 bases that match TRBD1. The length of the CDR3 is 13 residues. Losses at the gene ends were 3 bases for V and 5 bases for J; bases not matched to a gene: 3. The germline gives CDR1 LGHDT, CDR2 YNNKEL (reference sequence). The CDR3 DNA reads TGTGCCAGCAGCCAGAGGGGGCTGGAGACCCAGTACTTC. Protein: CASSQRGLETQYF.